This T cell receptor beta chain was recorded in a study of blood T cell repertoires in COVID-19. Background on the study: T cells, B-cell-depleted T cells, or PBMCs supplied cDNA or gDNA.

In germline, CDR1 is LNHDA, CDR2 SQIVND (reference sequence). After removal of 0 bases from V and 5 bases from J, the junction contained 3 bases not matched to a gene. The CDR3 contains 15 residues. The protocol was immunoSEQ multiplex PCR, while the TCRdb copy is restricted to in-frame clones and leaves out a portion. The sample holds around 33,000 clones, about nine tenths seen once. Sequencing was done on a sample of peripheral blood. This clonotype originated in a man older than 75 with acute or convalescent COVID-19. V gene TRBV19 combines with J gene TRBJ2-2; 7 bases are shared with TRBD1. The DNA for the CDR3 is TGTGCCAGTAGTATAGACGACAGGGTTACCGGGGAGCTGTTTTTT. Translation gives CASSIDDRVTGELFF.